Listed below are T cell receptor beta chains from one sample, sequenced in a study of CD8+ T cells in alopecia areata. Profiled with immunoSEQ multiplex PCR; TCRdb holds only in-frame clones, not every one. The sample gives over 200,000 clones, around 62% of which show up once; roughly 0.47% is in the top ten. The sample here was CD4+ T cells sorted from blood, taken at week 0. These receptors originate from a human donor with alopecia areata. The CDR3 runs from the conserved cysteine through the conserved F or W.

cdr3_aa: CSVWDPGETQYF
j_call: TRBJ2-5
v_call: TRBV29-1

cdr3_aa: CASGGQGATGELFF
j_call: TRBJ2-2
v_call: TRBV25-1

cdr3_aa: CATSRDLGLITTNEKLFF
j_call: TRBJ1-4
v_call: TRBV15

cdr3_aa: CASSLMEKYEQYF
j_call: TRBJ2-7
v_call: TRBV5-1

cdr3_aa: CSALVGSGANVLTF
j_call: TRBJ2-6
v_call: TRBV29-1

cdr3_aa: CSVETLGGYTF
j_call: TRBJ1-2
v_call: TRBV29-1

cdr3_aa: CAWIIAGTQYF
j_call: TRBJ2-5
v_call: TRBV30

cdr3_aa: CSVRDRPNTGELFF
j_call: TRBJ2-2
v_call: TRBV29-1

cdr3_aa: CASSPDTNYGYTF
j_call: TRBJ1-2
v_call: TRBV5-1

cdr3_aa: CASSIRGSGANVLTF
j_call: TRBJ2-6
v_call: TRBV19

cdr3_aa: CASSNDRGLKYEQYF
j_call: TRBJ2-7
v_call: TRBV10-2

cdr3_aa: CASSSTGGTGELFF
j_call: TRBJ2-2
v_call: TRBV7-3

cdr3_aa: CASSPLGLPGSGNTIYF
j_call: TRBJ1-3
v_call: TRBV4-1

cdr3_aa: CSVIIPGQGNYEQYF
j_call: TRBJ2-7
v_call: TRBV29-1

cdr3_aa: CASSYRPDPYGYTF
j_call: TRBJ1-2
v_call: TRBV6-6

cdr3_aa: CSVERGVGIRRQETQYF
j_call: TRBJ2-5
v_call: TRBV29-1

cdr3_aa: CASSSSYTTGSYEQYF
j_call: TRBJ2-7
v_call: TRBV11-2

cdr3_aa: CASSYLNSPLHF
j_call: TRBJ1-6
v_call: TRBV6-6

cdr3_aa: CASSTTTGNQPQHF
j_call: TRBJ1-5
v_call: TRBV19

cdr3_aa: CARTDTQYF
j_call: TRBJ2-3
v_call: TRBV4-1

cdr3_aa: CASTEGTGLTYEQYF
j_call: TRBJ2-7
v_call: TRBV25-1

cdr3_aa: CASSQRKGKEYGYTF
j_call: TRBJ1-2
v_call: TRBV4-1

cdr3_aa: CSVSRGRTDTQYF
j_call: TRBJ2-3
v_call: TRBV29-1

cdr3_aa: CASSQGLAGSDTQYF
j_call: TRBJ2-3
v_call: TRBV7-3

cdr3_aa: CASSPTTDPRDGYTF
j_call: TRBJ1-2
v_call: TRBV18

cdr3_aa: CSVGRPKETQYF
j_call: TRBJ2-5
v_call: TRBV29-1

cdr3_aa: CSARKETQYF
j_call: TRBJ2-5
v_call: TRBV20-1

cdr3_aa: CASRHTGLAGVNEQFF
j_call: TRBJ2-1
v_call: TRBV7-2

cdr3_aa: CASSVDPKGYEQYF
j_call: TRBJ2-7
v_call: TRBV6-1

cdr3_aa: CASSPNQDTQYF
j_call: TRBJ2-3
v_call: TRBV6-6

cdr3_aa: CAISIAGGGDTQYF
j_call: TRBJ2-3
v_call: TRBV10-3

cdr3_aa: CAWSVLGGGGYTF
j_call: TRBJ1-2
v_call: TRBV30

cdr3_aa: CASSLYKEPRDNEQFF
j_call: TRBJ2-1
v_call: TRBV5-1

cdr3_aa: CASSLPGQPQHF
j_call: TRBJ1-5
v_call: TRBV7-2

cdr3_aa: CASSLGGGNNEQFF
j_call: TRBJ2-1
v_call: TRBV7-9

cdr3_aa: CSVEDQGTYEQYF
j_call: TRBJ2-7
v_call: TRBV29-1

cdr3_aa: CASSPFTPGSRGYTF
j_call: TRBJ1-2
v_call: TRBV9

cdr3_aa: CASSHPPGPTYEQYF
j_call: TRBJ2-7
v_call: TRBV4-1

cdr3_aa: CATSRGQLVSGELFF
j_call: TRBJ2-2
v_call: TRBV15

cdr3_aa: CASSQPRDSNEQFF
j_call: TRBJ2-1
v_call: TRBV4-1

cdr3_aa: CASSLGETNYGYTF
j_call: TRBJ1-2
v_call: TRBV7-9

cdr3_aa: CASSLTKLNTEAFF
j_call: TRBJ1-1
v_call: TRBV13

cdr3_aa: CSVAGATYEQYF
j_call: TRBJ2-7
v_call: TRBV29-1

cdr3_aa: CASSAQETDTQYF
j_call: TRBJ2-3
v_call: TRBV6-4

cdr3_aa: CASSPTGGTDTQYF
j_call: TRBJ2-3
v_call: TRBV5-6

cdr3_aa: CASSSGGGRNHYEQYF
j_call: TRBJ2-7
v_call: TRBV4-1

cdr3_aa: CASSLIGTPGEKLFF
j_call: TRBJ1-4
v_call: TRBV7-8

cdr3_aa: CAWSFGQGHEKLFF
j_call: TRBJ1-4
v_call: TRBV30

cdr3_aa: CSVEGGAGELFF
j_call: TRBJ2-2
v_call: TRBV29-1

cdr3_aa: CASSLRFKSGNTIYF
j_call: TRBJ1-3
v_call: TRBV5-6

cdr3_aa: CSVYGPWDEQFF
j_call: TRBJ2-1
v_call: TRBV29-1